This TCR beta chain originates from a study of cytotoxic CD8 clonotypes in ibrutinib-treated CLL. Germline V gives CDR1 SGHRS, CDR2 YFSETQ. The CDR3 runs to 15 residues. V dropped 1 base and J dropped 5; count of bases not matched to a gene: 5. General study points: Measured clonality at baseline was greater than in age-matched healthy donors and tracked with circulating CD8+ T-cell counts.

The sequencing depth, 1 in 200,000 to 1 in 1 million T cells, was the target. Libraries were prepared by immunoSEQ multiplex PCR; TCRdb keeps only in-frame clonotypes and omits some of them. This sample has about 310,000 clones, with roughly 80% found just once. About this clone itself: Antigen specificity is unknown.

The chain carries TRBV5-1 and TRBJ2-2, with TRBD2 identical over 7 bases. The TCR sequence derives from a human donor with chronic lymphocytic leukemia. Source: PBMCs, taken before ibrutinib treatment. DNA for the CDR3: TGCGCCAGCAGCTTGAGGGCGGGACTAACCGGGGAGCTGTTTTTT. As protein: CASSLRAGLTGELFF.